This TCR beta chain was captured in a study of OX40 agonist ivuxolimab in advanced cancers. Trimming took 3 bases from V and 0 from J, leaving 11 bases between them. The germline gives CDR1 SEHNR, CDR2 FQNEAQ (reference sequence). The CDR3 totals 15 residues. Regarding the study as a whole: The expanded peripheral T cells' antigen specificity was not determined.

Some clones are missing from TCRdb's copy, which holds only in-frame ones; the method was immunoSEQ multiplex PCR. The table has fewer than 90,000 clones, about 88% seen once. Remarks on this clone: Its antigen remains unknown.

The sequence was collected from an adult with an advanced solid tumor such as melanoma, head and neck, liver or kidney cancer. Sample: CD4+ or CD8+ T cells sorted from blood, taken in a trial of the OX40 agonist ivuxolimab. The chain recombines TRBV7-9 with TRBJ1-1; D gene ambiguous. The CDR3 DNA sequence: TGTGCCAGCAGCTTCGCCGGGCCGCTGAACACTGAAGCTTTCTTT. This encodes CASSFAGPLNTEAFF.